These 32 T cell receptor beta chains originate from one sample sequenced in a study of T cell changes during pregnancy in multiple sclerosis. The method was immunoSEQ multiplex PCR; TCRdb's version includes in-frame clones alone and lacks a portion of them. The table lists roughly 52,000 clones, roughly 94% of them singletons. Sample: CD8+ T cells from peripheral blood mononuclear cells, taken in the third trimester of pregnancy. The receptor set was obtained from a female donor with multiple sclerosis, enrolled in a pregnancy study.

The gene calls are TRBV27 and TRBJ2-2; D unresolved. From germline, CDR1 is MNHEY and CDR2 SMNVEV (reference sequence). V lost 3 bases, J lost 3 bases, and 17 bases lay in between. This CDR3 has 17 residues. The CDR3 spells CASSFSPWAEDTGELFF. The CDR3 nucleotides read TGTGCCAGCAGTTTTTCTCCGTGGGCAGAAGACACCGGGGAGCTGTTTTTT.

The V gene is TRBV10-3, the J gene TRBJ2-3, with 7 bases matching TRBD2. Germline V gene lookup returns CDR1 ENHRY and CDR2 SYGVKD. CDR3 length: 16 residues. Trimming took 0 bases from V and 4 from J; bases not matched to a gene: 7. In nucleotides, the CDR3 is TGTGCCATCAGTGAGTCGAATGGCGGGAGCCCAGATACGCAGTATTTT. Protein sequence: CAISESNGGSPDTQYF.

The chain recombines TRBV11-2 with TRBJ2-7; 8 bases align to TRBD1. Germline trimming cut 3 bases from V and 0 bases from J; bases unmatched to any gene: 7. This CDR3 comprises 16 residues. Germline V gene data show CDR1 as SGHAT and CDR2 as FQNNGV. The CDR3 spells CASSFIQGVDSYEQYF. As DNA, the CDR3 is TGTGCCAGCAGCTTCATACAGGGGGTGGACTCCTACGAGCAGTACTTC.

This rearrangement joins TRBV2 to TRBJ1-2; 7 nucleotides line up with TRBD1. Germline assignment: CDR1 SNHLY and CDR2 FYNNEI. After removal of 9 bases from V and 2 bases from J, the junction contained 12 bases not matched to a gene. The CDR3 extends over 15 amino acids. The CDR3 spells CASRPPTGSNYGYTF. CDR3 in DNA: TGTGCCAGTCGACCTCCGACAGGGTCCAACTATGGCTACACCTTC.

The CDR3 nucleotides read TGTGCCAGCAGCCCCCGGGACACTCCCTACGAGCAGTACTTC. This sequence encodes CASSPRDTPYEQYF. This chain uses TRBV6-1 with TRBJ2-7; TRBD1 might be the D (6 bases). The ends were cut back, 6 bases at V and 2 bases at J, with 14 bases in the middle. CDR1 and CDR2 (germline): MNHNS, SASEGT. This CDR3 comprises 14 residues.

The rearrangement joins TRBV10-3 to TRBJ1-5; no definite D call. Germline values: CDR1 ENHRY, CDR2 SYGVKD. The length of the CDR3 is 15 residues. Trimming pared 2 bases from V and 0 bases from J, leaving 8 bases between. The CDR3 DNA reads TGTGCCATCAGTGAGGTGAGGTTTAGCAATCAGCCCCAGCATTTT. It specifies CAISEVRFSNQPQHF.

The J gene is TRBJ2-7, the V gene TRBV27, with 7 positions matching TRBD2. Germline V gives CDR1 MNHEY, CDR2 SMNVEV (reference sequence). There are 15 residues in the CDR3. V shed 3 bases, J shed 1 base, and the junction held 6 bases outside the gene matches. The CDR3 sequence is CASSFRAGPSYEQYF. CDR3 nucleotides: TGTGCCAGCAGTTTTCGAGCGGGACCTTCCTACGAGCAGTACTTC.

The CDR3 DNA reads as TGTGCCAGTAGTATAGAAATTCTTGCGGTTTCTCATGGCTACACCTTC. It translates to CASSIEILAVSHGYTF. The rearrangement joins TRBV19 to TRBJ1-2; D unresolved. CDR1 is LNHDA, CDR2 SQIVND, per germline (reference sequence). V lost 0 bases and J lost 6, with 17 bases in between. This CDR3 comprises 16 residues.

The sample holds a few counts of this clone. The chain links TRBV30 to TRBJ2-6; a possible D gene is TRBD1 (7 bases). The V end lost 3 bases, the J end lost 0 bases, and 12 bases lay between the germline ends. Germline lookup yields CDR1 GTSNPN and CDR2 SVGIG (reference sequence). The CDR3 totals 16 residues. The CDR3 DNA is TGTGCCTGGAGCCAGGGGGGAACCTCTGGGGCCAACGTCCTGACTTTC. It is translated as CAWSQGGTSGANVLTF.

The chain carries TRBV29-1 and TRBJ1-2; D call uncertain. The CDR3 is 13 amino acids. V lost 4 bases to trimming and J lost 2 bases, with 11 bases between them. Germline V gives CDR1 SQVTM, CDR2 ANQGSEA. The CDR3 DNA reads TGCAGCGTTGTTTTTCAGGAAAACTATGGCTACACCTTC. This codes for CSVVFQENYGYTF.

CDR3 DNA: TGTGCCTGTGATACAGGGGACTATGGCTACACCTTC. The encoded protein is CACDTGDYGYTF. This rearrangement joins TRBV30 to TRBJ1-2; 7 bases fit TRBD1. V gave up 6 bases and J gave up 3 bases; unmatched junction bases: 4. The CDR3 spans 12 residues. Germline values: CDR1 GTSNPN, CDR2 SVGIG (reference sequence).

This chain uses TRBV19 with TRBJ2-7; 7 nucleotides match TRBD2. The CDR3 length is 17 residues. The germline V gene encodes CDR1 LNHDA and CDR2 SQIVND (reference sequence). With V trimmed by 2 bases and J by 3 bases, 13 bases remained unmatched. The DNA of the CDR3 is TGTGCCAGTAGTATATTTGGGTCGGCTAGCGGTGACTACGAGCAGTACTTC. It yields the protein CASSIFGSASGDYEQYF.

The chain uses TRBV4-2 and TRBJ2-1; 7 bases align to TRBD2. V shed 1 base and J 6 bases; nucleotides not matched to a gene: 6. There are 15 residues in the CDR3. Germline loops: CDR1 LGHNA, CDR2 YNFKEQ. The CDR3 is CASSQGAGEFNEQFF. The CDR3 DNA reads TGTGCCAGCAGCCAAGGGGCGGGAGAATTCAATGAGCAGTTCTTC.

V gene TRBV5-6 combines with J gene TRBJ2-7, with no clear D. The germline gives CDR1 SGHDT, CDR2 YYEEEE. CDR3 size: 13 residues. V shed 3 bases and J shed 3 bases, with 10 bases lying between them. CDR3 in amino acids: CASSSGQHYEQYF. CDR3 coding DNA: TGTGCCAGCAGCTCAGGCCAGCACTACGAGCAGTACTTC.

V usage is TRBV5-4 and J usage is TRBJ2-1, with a tentative D call TRBD2 (6 bases). Trimming stripped 4 bases from V and 5 bases from J, with 13 bases between. Germline assignment: CDR1 SGHNT and CDR2 YYREEE (reference sequence). The CDR3 covers 14 residues. The CDR3 sequence is CASSRLGTDNEQFF. The CDR3 DNA reads as TGTGCCAGCAGCCGACTCGGGACTGACAATGAGCAGTTCTTC.

The chain combines TRBV4-1 with TRBJ2-3, with TRBD2 identical over 8 bases. Trimming took 1 base from V and 5 from J; bases not matched to a gene: 2. In germline, CDR1 is MGHRA, CDR2 YSYEKL. The CDR3 spans 14 residues. The CDR3 DNA sequence: TGCGCCAGCAGCCAAGGACTAGCGAGAGATACGCAGTATTTT. Its protein product is CASSQGLARDTQYF.

The V call is TRBV2, the J call TRBJ1-3; D remains ambiguous. The CDR3 extends over 15 amino acids. Germline CDR1 is SNHLY and CDR2 is FYNNEI. Deletions cut 7 bases from V and 1 base from J, with 14 bases between. CDR3 sequence: CASTASDFSGNTIYF. CDR3 DNA: TGTGCCAGCACTGCGTCGGACTTTTCTGGAAACACCATATATTTT.

V usage is TRBV5-6 and J usage is TRBJ1-4; D perhaps matches TRBD1 (6 bases). Germline V gives CDR1 SGHDT, CDR2 YYEEEE. The V end was cut by 2 bases, the J end by 4 bases, with 9 bases between. The CDR3 is made up of 14 amino acids. The CDR3 is CASSLPGDNEKLFF. As DNA, the CDR3 is TGTGCCAGCAGCTTACCAGGGGATAATGAAAAACTGTTTTTT. Combining the CDR3 with reference TRBV5-6 and TRBJ1-4 gives the whole variable domain DAGVTQSPTHLIKTRGQQVTLRCSPKSGHDTVSWYQQALGQGPQFIFQYYEEEERQRGNFPDRFSGHQFPNYSSELNVNALLLGDSALYLCASSLPGDNEKLFFGSGTQLSVL.

V usage is TRBV27 and J usage is TRBJ1-2; TRBD1 aligns across 12 bases. This CDR3 spans 17 amino acids. Germline V gene sequence: CDR1 MNHEY, CDR2 SMNVEV (reference sequence). Germline trimming cut 6 bases from V and 2 bases from J; bases unmatched to any gene: 10. CDR3 protein: CASRFTGTGGLNYGYTF. CDR3 bases: TGTGCCAGCAGGTTTACCGGGACAGGGGGCTTAAACTATGGCTACACCTTC.

The V gene is TRBV28, the J gene TRBJ2-7; the D is unclear. Germline V gives CDR1 MDHEN, CDR2 SYDVKM. The V and J ends lost 2 bases and 5 bases respectively, with 7 bases between them. There are 12 residues in the CDR3. DNA for the CDR3: TGTGCCAGCAGTTTACCTCCCGACGAGCAGTACTTC. It yields the protein CASSLPPDEQYF.

This clone occurred once. The sample holds other DNA sequences that translate to the same CDR3. This chain uses TRBV11-2 with TRBJ2-7; 7 nucleotides align to TRBD1. This CDR3 is built from 14 residues. The germline V gene has CDR1 SGHAT and CDR2 FQNNGV. V shed 3 bases and J 0 bases; nucleotides not matched to a gene: 2. CDR3 sequence: CASSLTGRSYEQYF. The CDR3 DNA is TGTGCCAGCAGCTTGACAGGGCGCTCCTACGAGCAGTACTTC.

There are a few counts of this clone. The gene calls are TRBV7-9 and TRBJ1-4, with a tentative D call TRBD1 (6 bases). Germline V CDR1 and CDR2: SEHNR, FQNEAQ (reference sequence). The length of the CDR3 is 13 residues. Trimming cost V 5 bases and J 5 bases, with 9 bases left between them. This chain's CDR3 is CASSKQGNEKLFF. CDR3 sequence (DNA): TGTGCCAGCAGCAAACAGGGCAATGAAAAACTGTTTTTT.

V gene TRBV6-1 combines with J gene TRBJ1-5; D gene uncertain. Germline V gene lookup returns CDR1 MNHNS and CDR2 SASEGT. Trimming removed 4 bases from V and 0 bases from J, with 16 bases in between. CDR3 length equals 17 residues. CDR3 nucleotide sequence: TGTGCCAGCAGTGTTCGTTGGACCCGGGGTAGCAATCAGCCCCAGCATTTT. Translation gives CASSVRWTRGSNQPQHF.

The rearrangement joins TRBV4-1 to TRBJ1-1; possible D gene TRBD1, 5 bases. Between the trimmed V and J ends, which lost 3 bases and 7 bases, there was a span of 15 bases. Per the germline V gene, CDR1 is MGHRA and CDR2 is YSYEKL. This CDR3 region has 14 residues. The CDR3 bases are TGCGCCAGCAGCCAGGAAAACAGGCTCGTTGAAGCTTTCTTT. Its translation is CASSQENRLVEAFF.

This clone was counted once. The rearrangement joins TRBV29-1 to TRBJ2-3, with 9 bases aligning to TRBD2. Losses at the gene ends were 3 bases for V and 0 bases for J; bases not matched to a gene: 7. The length of the CDR3 is 16 residues. Germline V lookup: CDR1 SQVTM, CDR2 ANQGSEA. The CDR3 nucleotides read TGCAGCGTTGACGGAGCTAGCGGGGCTAGCACAGATACGCAGTATTTT. Its protein is CSVDGASGASTDTQYF.

This clone was detected once. The J gene is TRBJ2-2, the V gene TRBV6-5; no clear D. The CDR3 has 14 amino acids. Germline lookup yields CDR1 MNHEY and CDR2 SVGAGI. The V end was cut by 6 bases, the J end by 6 bases, with 14 bases between. The CDR3 is CASSYAIGPGELFF. The DNA of the CDR3 is TGTGCCAGCAGCTACGCAATTGGGCCCGGGGAGCTGTTTTTT.

This chain joins TRBV11-2 and TRBJ2-7, with 7 bases aligning to TRBD1. The CDR3 has 15 amino acids. Germline CDR1 SGHAT, CDR2 FQNNGV. V shed 5 bases and J 2 bases; nucleotides not matched to a gene: 9. The CDR3 nucleotides are TGTGCCAGCAGCCCGTGGGGACAGAGTGCCTACGAGCAGTACTTC. Its protein product is CASSPWGQSAYEQYF.

This clone appeared a single time. This chain uses TRBV6-1 with TRBJ2-7; unclear D gene. V dropped 8 bases and J dropped 1 base, with 15 bases sitting between them. This CDR3 comprises 14 residues. The germline gives CDR1 MNHNS, CDR2 SASEGT. The CDR3 nucleotides read TGTGCCAGCGAACTTACAGAATCTTCCTACGAGCAGTACTTC. Amino acid sequence: CASELTESSYEQYF.

This chain uses TRBV5-5 with TRBJ2-7; TRBD1 might be the D (6 bases). The CDR3 has 15 amino acids. CDR1 is SGHKS and CDR2 is YYEKEE in the germline V gene (reference sequence). Deletions cut 2 bases from V and 0 bases from J, with 12 bases between. CDR3 DNA: TGTGCCAGCAGCTTCCGGGACACGAGCTCCTACGAGCAGTACTTC. Protein product: CASSFRDTSSYEQYF.

The V and J genes are TRBV7-8 and TRBJ2-7; D perhaps matches TRBD2 (5 bases). The length of the CDR3 is 15 residues. Germline-derived CDR1 and CDR2 are SGHVS and FQNEAQ. V was cut by 1 base and J by 1 base, with 11 bases left in between. The CDR3 DNA reads TGTGCCAGCAGCTTAGGAGGCGGGTATTCCTACGAGCAGTACTTC. Encoded protein: CASSLGGGYSYEQYF.

This sequence joins TRBV19 and TRBJ2-7, with 8 positions matching TRBD1. Germline V gives CDR1 LNHDA, CDR2 SQIVND (reference sequence). The CDR3 has 15 residues. With V trimmed by 1 base and J by 10 bases, 12 bases remained unmatched. The CDR3 sequence: CASSIGTGTPTAQYF. CDR3 DNA sequence: TGTGCCAGTAGTATAGGGACAGGGACTCCTACCGCTCAGTACTTC.

The V call is TRBV19, the J call TRBJ2-7; 8 nucleotides agree with TRBD1. The germline CDR1 and CDR2 sequences are LNHDA and SQIVND (reference sequence). This CDR3 has 14 residues. V was clipped by 7 bases and J by 0 bases; unmatched bases: 5. The CDR3 DNA sequence: TGTGCCAGTACGCGGACAGGGAACTCCTACGAGCAGTACTTC. Its translation is CASTRTGNSYEQYF.